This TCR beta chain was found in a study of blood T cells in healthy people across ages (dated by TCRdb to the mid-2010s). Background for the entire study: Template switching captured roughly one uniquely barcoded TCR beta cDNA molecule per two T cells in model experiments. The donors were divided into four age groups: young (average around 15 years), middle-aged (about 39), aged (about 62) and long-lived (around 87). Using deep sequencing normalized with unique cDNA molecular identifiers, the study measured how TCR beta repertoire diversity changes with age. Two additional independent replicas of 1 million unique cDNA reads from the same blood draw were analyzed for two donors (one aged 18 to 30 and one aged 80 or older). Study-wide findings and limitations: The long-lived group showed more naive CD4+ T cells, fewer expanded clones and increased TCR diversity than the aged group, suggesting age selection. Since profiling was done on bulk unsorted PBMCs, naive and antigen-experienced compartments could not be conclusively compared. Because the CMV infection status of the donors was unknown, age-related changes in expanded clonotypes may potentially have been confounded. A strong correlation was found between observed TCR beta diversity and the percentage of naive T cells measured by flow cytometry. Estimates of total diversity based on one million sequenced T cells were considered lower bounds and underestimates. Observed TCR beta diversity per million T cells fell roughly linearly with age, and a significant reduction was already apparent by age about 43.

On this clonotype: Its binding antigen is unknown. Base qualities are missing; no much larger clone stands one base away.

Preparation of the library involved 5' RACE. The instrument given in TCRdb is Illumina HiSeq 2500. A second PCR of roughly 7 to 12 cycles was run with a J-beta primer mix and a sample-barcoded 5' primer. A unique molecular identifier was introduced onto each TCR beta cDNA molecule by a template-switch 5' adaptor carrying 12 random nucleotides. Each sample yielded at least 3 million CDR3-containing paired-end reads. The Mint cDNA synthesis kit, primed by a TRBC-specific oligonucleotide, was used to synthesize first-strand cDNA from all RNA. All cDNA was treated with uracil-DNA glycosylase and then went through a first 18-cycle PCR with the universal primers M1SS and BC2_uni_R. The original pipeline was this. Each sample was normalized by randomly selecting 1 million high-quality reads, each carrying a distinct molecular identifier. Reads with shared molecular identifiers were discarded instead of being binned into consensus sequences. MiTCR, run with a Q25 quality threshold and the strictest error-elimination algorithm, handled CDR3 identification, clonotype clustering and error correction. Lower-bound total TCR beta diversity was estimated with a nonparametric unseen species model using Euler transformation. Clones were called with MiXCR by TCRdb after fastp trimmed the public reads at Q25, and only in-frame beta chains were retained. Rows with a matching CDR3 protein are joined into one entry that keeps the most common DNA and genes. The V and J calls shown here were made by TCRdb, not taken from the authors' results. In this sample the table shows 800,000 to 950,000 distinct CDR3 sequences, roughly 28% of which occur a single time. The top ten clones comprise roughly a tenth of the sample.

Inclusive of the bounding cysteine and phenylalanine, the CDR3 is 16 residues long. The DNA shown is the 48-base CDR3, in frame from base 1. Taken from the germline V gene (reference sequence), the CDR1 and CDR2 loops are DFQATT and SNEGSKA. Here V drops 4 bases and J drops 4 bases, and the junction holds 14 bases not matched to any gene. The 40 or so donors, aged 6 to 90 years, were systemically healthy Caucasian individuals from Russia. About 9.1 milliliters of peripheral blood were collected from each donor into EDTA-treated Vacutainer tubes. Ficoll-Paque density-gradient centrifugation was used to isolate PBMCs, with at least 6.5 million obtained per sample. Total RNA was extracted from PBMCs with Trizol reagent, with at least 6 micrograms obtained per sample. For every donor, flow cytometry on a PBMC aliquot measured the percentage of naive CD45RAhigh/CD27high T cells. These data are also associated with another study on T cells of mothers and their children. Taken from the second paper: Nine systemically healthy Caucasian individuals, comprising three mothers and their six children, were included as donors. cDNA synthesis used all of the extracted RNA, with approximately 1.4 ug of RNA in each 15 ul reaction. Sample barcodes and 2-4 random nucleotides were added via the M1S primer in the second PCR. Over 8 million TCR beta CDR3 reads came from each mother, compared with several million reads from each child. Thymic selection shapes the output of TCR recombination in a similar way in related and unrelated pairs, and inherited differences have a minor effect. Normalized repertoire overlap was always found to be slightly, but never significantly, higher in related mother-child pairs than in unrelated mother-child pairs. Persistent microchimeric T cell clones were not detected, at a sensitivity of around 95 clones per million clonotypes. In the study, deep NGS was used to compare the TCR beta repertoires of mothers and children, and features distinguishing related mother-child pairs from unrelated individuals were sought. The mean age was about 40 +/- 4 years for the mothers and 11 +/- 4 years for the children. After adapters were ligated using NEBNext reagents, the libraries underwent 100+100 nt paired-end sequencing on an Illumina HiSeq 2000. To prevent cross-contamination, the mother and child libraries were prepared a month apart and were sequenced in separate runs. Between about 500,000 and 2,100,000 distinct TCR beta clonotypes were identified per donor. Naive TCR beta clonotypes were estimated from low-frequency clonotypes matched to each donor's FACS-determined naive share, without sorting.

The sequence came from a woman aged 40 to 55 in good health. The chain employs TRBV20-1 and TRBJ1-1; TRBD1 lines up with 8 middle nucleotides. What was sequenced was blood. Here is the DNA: TGCAGTGCTATTGGCAGGGGCAGGGGGCTCAGCACTGAAGCTTTCTTT. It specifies CSAIGRGRGLSTEAFF.